This T cell receptor (beta chain) derives from a study of cytomegalovirus exposure and HLA in healthy donors (dated by TCRdb to the late 2010s). Broadly, across the study: An earlier analysis of 550 to 700 of the donors reported more than 250 Gb of sequence data and 117 million unique TCR beta sequences from approximately 180 million T cells. High-throughput TCR immunosequencing, statistical association of individual TCRs with disease status, and machine learning were combined to predict cytomegalovirus infection status. Typing coverage varied by locus: roughly 629-630 donors for A, B, C, DRB1 and DQB1; more than 500 for DQA1; about 600 for DPA1; approximately 450 for DPB1. On average, roughly 250,000 unique TCR beta nucleotide sequences were sequenced per donor among more than 350 genotyped donors of the cohort, with roughly 18% of those sequences being non-productive. A later genetic analysis used genome-wide SNP genotypes for about 60% of the roughly 700 donors, treating that subset as a discovery cohort. The study profiled the T cell repertoires of about 640 subjects by immunosequencing and related them to cytomegalovirus serostatus. Every discovery cohort repertoire had been produced on one sequencing platform. The study was designed to test whether signatures of past pathogen exposure could be identified by cataloging public T cell receptors. A handful of DR-DQ haplotypes were handled as single units for association and clustering because linkage in the cohort was strong. Of the roughly 400 genotyped donors, more than 75% were placed in the genetic ancestry cluster associated with self-reported Caucasian donors. HLA typing covered class I and class II loci at four-digit resolution. Approximately 300 gigabases of sequencing data and around 88 million unique TCR sequences made up an early release that covered roughly 670 HLA-typed donors. To decide whether each TCR beta V gene segment behaved as functional or pseudogenic, an earlier analysis of some 570 of the donors relied on high-throughput TCR beta sequencing. To study patterns of TCR occurrence, a later analysis re-analyzed previously published TCR beta repertoires from several hundred donors and added high-resolution HLA genotyping. In the later analysis, no new phenotypic data were used to find candidate immune exposures; instead, reliance was placed on TCR beta sequences and their occurrence across donors. Alongside the repertoire data, information on donor age, sex, ethnicity and CMV serostatus was compiled. Besides the first cohort of roughly 660 subjects, a separate validation cohort made up of about 120 different subjects was used.

As for this clone: Its cognate antigen has yet to be identified. No much larger clone exists at a distance of one base, and base qualities are not known.

Study-wide findings and limitations: Cytomegalovirus status was reported to be diagnosed by the classifier with high specificity and sensitivity in both the original and validation cohorts. Correlated functional status among segregating V segments might be attributable to linkage disequilibrium, but an unknown experimental factor could not be ruled out. The presence/absence analyses assumed that sequencing depth was roughly uniform across donors, and that assumption may not be true. While some public TCRs were present in many individuals, most TCR sequences turned up only very rarely across donors. In vitro tests confirmed that a few of the cytomegalovirus-associated TCR beta chains recognize cytomegalovirus antigens. Roughly 17 rarely observed V segments, including chromosome 9 orphons, were excluded from the earlier analysis of approximately 500 of the donors because counts were too low. Assigning TCR associations to individual alleles was difficult when HLA alleles, especially DR and DQ, strongly co-occurred. In a later analysis, TCR association rates were found to vary across HLA loci, with the most associated TCRs seen for DRB1 alleles and the fewest for HLA-C alleles. In the study, 164 TCR beta chains were listed as associated with cytomegalovirus. In a later analysis, several top co-occurrence clusters were reported to appear linked to parvovirus B19, influenza, CMV and Epstein-Barr virus. The cohort was sequenced for TCR beta chains only, and without alpha or paired-chain data the features that could be detected were limited. A cluster of highly shared sequence variants was judged likely to represent a technical artifact of the sequencing pipeline. Compared with the roughly 670-donor mean, donors in an Asian-associated ancestry cluster had fewer N-insertions in productive TCRs, according to a later genetic analysis. A further reported finding was that TCR beta sequences accurately predicted the HLA-A and HLA-B alleles for most subjects in the first cohort. In a later analysis, HLA-associated TCR beta chains showed more clonal expansion and lower generation probabilities than non-associated chains that were equally common. In a later analysis, most CMV-associated TCR beta chains were found to appear HLA-restricted, with HLA associations seemingly driven largely by CMV exposure. The authors suggested that the approach could potentially be generalized to other disease states and immunological phenotypes. Because HLA typing was missing for some donors at each locus, association tests included only the typed subset. Broadly in line with IMGT annotations, most TCR beta V segments showed up in productive rearrangements about 87% or about 30% of the time in an earlier analysis of approximately 600 of the donors. Immune exposure information for the cohort was limited to CMV serostatus. Because the 87-base-pair reads could not distinguish some IMGT-functional V segments, including TRBV6-2 and TRBV6-3, those segments were excluded. A later genetic analysis associated a missense DCLRE1C variant with V-gene and J-gene trimming of TCR beta chains, and an independent cohort replicated the association. In a later analysis, around 17,000 TCR beta sequences were associated with specific HLA alleles at a false discovery rate of 0.05.

Library prep was done by the immunoSEQ multiplex PCR assay. The multiplex PCR relied on a mix of 60 forward primers for TCR Vbeta segments and 13 reverse primers for TCR Jbeta segments. Amplification of the CDR3 region of rearranged TCR beta genes was performed with a multiplex PCR assay on genomic DNA. Amplified TCR beta libraries were sequenced as 87-base-pair reads on the Illumina HiSeq System. The original pipeline was this. Across the 600 to 700 repertoires, a later analysis counted 78 million or so unique TCR beta chains, roughly 11 million of which were shared by at least two donors. A nearest-neighbor algorithm error-corrected the raw reads and collapsed the reads into unique sequences, merging closely related sequences to remove PCR and sequencing errors. CDR3 sequences were aligned to IMGT reference sequences to assign V, D and J gene segments. For a sequence to be retained, at least a six-nucleotide match to both a V gene segment and a J gene segment was required. Rearrangements were classified as productive when the CDR3 lacked stop codons and remained in frame with V and J, and all other rearrangements were classified as non-productive. Following IMGT convention, CDR3 was defined as the stretch from the second conserved V-encoded cysteine to the conserved J-encoded phenylalanine. In an earlier analysis of around 600 of the donors, sequences lacking an unambiguous match to a single V gene segment were excluded. An earlier analysis of several hundred of the donors called V segments functional above 56.7% productive rearrangements and segregating when the between-donor standard deviation exceeded 5%. A statistical classification framework was built to diagnose cytomegalovirus status from the catalog of TCR beta chain sequences. A later analysis assigned V and J genes by comparing TCR nucleotide sequences with IMGT/GENE-DB human TR gene sequences. The TCRdist pipeline was used in a later analysis to assign CDR3 sequences and most-parsimonious VDJ recombination scenarios. In a later analysis, each TCR beta chain was defined by its CDR3 amino acid sequence together with its V-gene family, and reads without a unique V-gene family were excluded. A later analysis removed 592 highly shared, low-generation-probability nucleotide sequences to deal with suspected cross-contamination and a sequencing artifact. For each public chain, a later analysis derived a clonal expansion index from normalized ranks of inferred template counts within each repertoire. Generation probabilities in a later analysis came from a VDJ recombination model fitted to out-of-frame rearrangements, and those results were checked against IGoR. A later analysis scored TCR-TCR, TCR-HLA and TCR-CMV co-occurrence with hypergeometric tests, applying a repertoire-size bias correction to TCR pairs. False discovery rates were estimated in a later analysis by permuting HLA or CMV assignments 20 times. A later analysis grouped co-occurring TCRs with DBSCAN, adding TCRdist sequence similarity when clustering within HLA-allele-positive subsets. For co-occurrence clustering, repertoires with fewer than 30,000 or more than 120,000 public chains were excluded, along with roughly 5 repertoires with anomalous nucleotide sharing. Sourced from immuneACCESS, this table was stored by TCRdb with only in-frame sequences that have V and J called. A share of the clones is absent; for the studies checked, an unresolved V gene accounts for under half, and the remainder has no known explanation. V and J calls and clone size are as listed in that table; D and trimming were resolved from the DNA. Present in this sample are approximately 210,000 clones, about 75% of which were seen just once. The top ten constitute 1.5% to 2% of the sample.

V is reduced by 5 bases and J by 3 bases, leaving a spacing of 17 bases between them. CDR1 PRHDT and CDR2 FYEKMQ are derived from the germline V gene (reference sequence). Measured from the cysteine to the phenylalanine, the CDR3 is 15 residues long. Only the CDR3 DNA stays, 45 bases, in frame from base 1. In total, more than 500 healthy bone marrow donors made up the cohort. All cohort members were sampled while nominally healthy, although unrecorded immune exposures were likely present. The donor was CMV seronegative and belonged to the group of more than 300 seronegative cohort members. Every donor gave a peripheral blood sample, and the peripheral blood mononuclear cells from that sample were used for TCR beta sequencing. The Qiagen DNeasy Blood Extraction Kit was used to extract genomic DNA from the blood cell samples.

The chain joins TRBV13 to TRBJ2-7; the D gene is perhaps TRBD1, from 6 matching bases. This sequence was found in a male donor in good health and CMV-seronegative. Sequenced: PBMCs. The CDR3 amino acid sequence is: CASSPAAGAYYEQYF. The nucleotide sequence is TGTGCCAGCAGCCCCGCCGCAGGGGCTTACTACGAGCAGTACTTC.